Listed here are 30 T cell receptor beta chains from one sample, sequenced in a study of early T cells in non-severe SARS-CoV-2 infection (dated by TCRdb to about 2021). Receptors were amplified or captured by 5' RACE. The sequencer was a NextSeq 500. Clones were called with MiXCR by TCRdb after fastp trimmed the public reads at Q25, and only in-frame beta chains were retained. A single entry per CDR3 protein holds the most common genes and DNA from its merged rows. For this sample there are about 55,000 distinct CDR3 sequences; around 6.6% appear just once. The ten largest clones represent approximately 6.3% of the sample. Source: whole blood, taken at baseline. The source of these receptors is an adult who was a healthcare worker with PCR-confirmed SARS-CoV-2 infection or an uninfected control (not recorded which).

This clonotype came up many times. For the CDR3, the DNA is TGTGCCAGCAGCCCTTCAGGGGGAGAGACCCAGTACTTC. Encoded protein: CASSPSGGETQYF. This sequence joins TRBV3-1 and TRBJ2-5, with TRBD1 matching over 7 bases. V lost 4 bases and J lost 4; bases outside the gene matches: 3. CDR1 LGHDT and CDR2 YNNKEL come from the germline V gene (reference sequence). The CDR3 sequence is 13 residues long.

This rearrangement joins TRBV14 to TRBJ2-3; 7 bases align to TRBD2. The CDR3 runs 14 residues. Germline-derived CDR1 and CDR2 are SGHDN and FVKESK. The V segment lost 4 bases and the J segment 7 bases; nucleotides outside the gene matches: 8. CDR3 amino acids: CASSPAGGRHTQYF. The CDR3 coding sequence is TGTGCCAGCAGCCCGGCCGGGGGGAGGCATACGCAGTATTTT.

The chain links TRBV12-3 or TRBV12-4 to TRBJ2-1; either TRBD1 or TRBD2 may supply D (5 bases each). The V gene lost 4 bases and the J gene lost 4 bases, with 14 bases spanning the gap. There are 15 residues in the CDR3. The CDR3 region has the DNA TGTGCCAGCAGTTCCGGGGCAGAAATGTACAATGAGCAGTTCTTC. Encoded protein: CASSSGAEMYNEQFF.

This clonotype was recorded at least ten times. The chain employs TRBV2 and TRBJ1-2; D not certain. V was shortened by 8 bases and J by 10 bases, with 17 bases between the two germline ends. This CDR3 is built from 12 residues. Germline V CDR1 and CDR2: SNHLY, FYNNEI. This CDR3 reads CASEWNKSDYTF. CDR3 nucleotide sequence: TGTGCCAGCGAATGGAATAAATCTGACTACACCTTC.

Only a few counts were recorded for this clonotype. This chain joins TRBV7-2 and TRBJ2-4, with D hard to call. The germline V gene encodes CDR1 SGHTA and CDR2 FQGNSA. With 0 bases removed from V and 0 bases from J, the gap between germline ends came to 15 bases. This CDR3 is built from 18 residues. Written as DNA, the CDR3 is TGTGCCAGCAGCTTAGCGAGGACCAGGAGTATAGCCAAAAACATTCAGTACTTC. This sequence encodes CASSLARTRSIAKNIQYF.

This clonotype was seen ten or more times. The chain carries TRBV30 and TRBJ2-7; 7 nucleotides agree with TRBD1. In germline, CDR1 is GTSNPN, CDR2 SVGIG (reference sequence). V was clipped by 0 bases and J by 3 bases; unmatched bases: 11. The CDR3 is made up of 16 amino acids. In DNA, the CDR3 is TGTGCCTGGAGTGTACTTGGTCGGAACAGGGGCTACGAGCAGTACTTC. It codes for CAWSVLGRNRGYEQYF. The whole variable domain, filled in from reference TRBV30 and TRBJ2-7, reads SQTIHQWPATLVQPVGSPLSLECTVEGTSNPNLYWYRQAAGRGLQLLFYSVGIGQISSEVPQNLSASRPQDRQFILSSKKLLLSDSGFYLCAWSVLGRNRGYEQYFGPGTRLTVT.

This clonotype has a count of ten or more. V usage is TRBV19 and J usage is TRBJ2-7; tentative D call: TRBD2 (6 bases). From germline, CDR1 is LNHDA and CDR2 SQIVND (reference sequence). The CDR3 extends over 13 amino acids. Trimming shortened V by 3 bases and J by 4 bases, and 10 bases separated the two germline ends. The CDR3 DNA is TGTGCCAGTAGTATGGGACGGGGGTACGAGCAGTACTTC. Translated, it gives CASSMGRGYEQYF. Complete variable domain (other parts from reference TRBV19 and TRBJ2-7): DGGITQSPKYLFRKEGQNVTLSCEQNLNHDAMYWYRQDPGQGLRLIYYSQIVNDFQKGDIAEGYSVSREKKESFPLTVTSAQKNPTAFYLCASSMGRGYEQYFGPGTRLTVT.

This clonotype was observed at least ten times. The chain's CDR3 is CASSVGYEGQPQHF. The DNA for the CDR3 is TGTGCCAGCAGCGTAGGGTATGAGGGTCAGCCCCAGCATTTT. This chain connects TRBV9 to TRBJ1-5; D is ambiguous. Germline CDR1 SGDLS, CDR2 YYNGEE. The CDR3 covers 14 residues. V was trimmed by 0 bases and J by 6 bases, leaving 10 bases between them.

The V gene is TRBV13, the J gene TRBJ1-1, with D possibly being TRBD1 (5 bases). The CDR3 is made up of 13 amino acids. V shed 5 bases and J shed 11 bases, with 18 bases lying between them. CDR1 PRHDT and CDR2 FYEKMQ come from the germline V gene (reference sequence). CDR3 sequence (DNA): TGTGCCAGCAGCCCCCGTTTAGGGGATTTGGCTTTCTTT. It specifies CASSPRLGDLAFF.

V usage is TRBV12-2 and J usage is TRBJ2-7; the DNA was not compared with TRBD1, the D call given in the table. TRBV12-2 corresponds to a pseudogene. The CDR3 is 14 amino acids. As DNA, the CDR3 is TGTGCAAGTCGGCCGGGCATGGTAAAAAGGGAGCAGTACTTC. Protein product: CASRPGMVKREQYF.

This clonotype has a handful of counts. The chain is built from TRBV3-1 and TRBJ2-7, with 12 bases identical to TRBD2. In germline, CDR1 is LGHDT, CDR2 YNNKEL (reference sequence). This CDR3 has 19 residues. V lost 0 bases, J lost 3 bases, and 12 bases stayed unmatched. This CDR3 reads CASSQDPAWEGLAGYEQYF. The CDR3 region has the DNA TGTGCCAGCAGCCAAGATCCGGCCTGGGAGGGACTAGCGGGCTACGAGCAGTACTTC.

This clonotype occurred many times. The V gene is TRBV3-2, the J gene TRBJ2-1; TRBD2 is taken as the D call from the table, unchecked against the DNA. TRBV3-2 is listed as a pseudogene. CDR3 size: 15 residues. The CDR3 region has the DNA TGTGCCAGCAGCTCTTCGTGGGGGCCCTTGTCTGAGCAGTTCTTC. It codes for CASSSSWGPLSEQFF.

Comments on this clonotype: Its ends do not fully match the called genes, so a read error is possible. The chain joins TRBV6-2 or TRBV6-3 to TRBJ2-1; TRBD2 matches 8 bases. Germline V lookup: CDR1 MNHEY, CDR2 SVGEGT. This CDR3 has 16 residues. As DNA, the CDR3 is TGTGCCAGCAGTCTCCGTGGTAGCGGGGATCACAATGAGCAGTCCTTC. It specifies CASSLRGSGDHNEQSF.

This clonotype was counted many times. V and J are TRBV7-6 and TRBJ2-2; D is ambiguous. Germline V lookup: CDR1 SGHVS, CDR2 FNYEAQ. V lost 1 base to trimming and J lost 6 bases, with 6 bases between them. CDR3 length equals 13 residues. CDR3 loop: CASSLGSAGELFF. The DNA of the CDR3 is TGTGCCAGCAGCTTAGGGTCAGCCGGGGAGCTGTTTTTT.

This chain links TRBV15 with TRBJ2-3, with 9 bases lining up with TRBD1. This CDR3 is 17 amino acids long. V dropped 1 base and J dropped 1; count of bases not matched to a gene: 6. The germline V gene has CDR1 LNHNV and CDR2 YYDKDF (reference sequence). This CDR3 is CATSRAWDREGTDTQYF. In DNA form, the CDR3 reads TGTGCCACCAGCAGAGCATGGGACAGGGAAGGCACAGATACGCAGTATTTT.

This clonotype was detected only a few times. The chain uses TRBV7-3 and TRBJ2-2, with 9 bases identical to TRBD1. Germline CDR1 SGHTA, CDR2 FQGTGA. The CDR3 extends over 15 amino acids. V was pared by 5 bases and J by 5 bases, with 6 bases of the junction left unmatched. CDR3 residues: CASSQDRGGTGELFF. The CDR3 bases are TGTGCCAGCAGCCAGGACAGGGGAGGGACCGGGGAGCTGTTTTTT.

This clonotype was seen at least ten times. The chain links TRBV9 to TRBJ2-2; D remains unclear. CDR3 length: 11 residues. V lost 2 bases and J lost 5, with 1 base in between. Germline V gene data show CDR1 as SGDLS and CDR2 as YYNGEE. CDR3 in amino acids: CASSVTGELFF. The CDR3 DNA sequence: TGTGCCAGCAGCGTTACCGGGGAGCTGTTTTTT.

This clonotype came up many times. V and J are TRBV27 and TRBJ1-1, with 10 nucleotides matching TRBD1. J was trimmed by 6 bases and V by 2 bases; bases with no gene match: 3. The germline V gene encodes CDR1 MNHEY and CDR2 SMNVEV (reference sequence). The CDR3 consists of 14 residues. The CDR3 DNA sequence: TGTGCCAGCAGTTTACGAGGACAGGGGGCTGAAGCTTTCTTT. This encodes CASSLRGQGAEAFF.

This clonotype has ten or more counts. The chain is built from TRBV7-9 and TRBJ2-7; 8 bases line up with TRBD1. Losses at the gene ends were 5 bases for V and 1 base for J; bases not matched to a gene: 7. CDR1 SEHNR and CDR2 FQNEAQ come from the germline V gene (reference sequence). The CDR3 runs 15 residues. In DNA form, the CDR3 reads TGTGCCAGCAGCGCCGGACAGGGAAGATCCTACGAGCAGTACTTC. This gives the protein CASSAGQGRSYEQYF.

This clonotype was detected many times. This chain joins TRBV28 and TRBJ2-2; D is possibly TRBD1 (5 bases). The germline V and J ends were trimmed by 6 bases and 4 bases, with 9 bases remaining between them. Per germline, CDR1 MDHEN and CDR2 SYDVKM. This CDR3 comprises 13 residues. DNA for the CDR3: TGTGCCAGCAGCAAACAGGTCACCGGGGAGCTGTTTTTT. Residues: CASSKQVTGELFF.

V and J are TRBV6-6 and TRBJ2-7, with a possible D match to TRBD2 (7 bases). CDR3 length: 13 residues. The V end was cut by 6 bases, the J end by 1 base, with 10 bases between. Germline CDR1 is MNHNY and CDR2 is SVGAGI (reference sequence). CDR3 amino acids: CASSRGLSYEQYF. DNA of the CDR3: TGTGCCAGCAGCAGGGGACTATCCTACGAGCAGTACTTC.

The rearrangement uses TRBV29-1 and TRBJ2-1; 8 bases map to TRBD2. V gave up 4 bases and J gave up 8 bases; unmatched junction bases: 7. Germline lookup yields CDR1 SQVTM and CDR2 ANQGSEA. The CDR3 is 13 amino acids. CDR3 nucleotide sequence: TGCAGCGTTGTATTGACTAGCGTCTATGAGCAGTTCTTC. This translates into CSVVLTSVYEQFF.

This clonotype showed up just a few times. A junction end diverges from the germline sequence, so it may reflect a read error. The V call is TRBV12-3 or TRBV12-4, the J call TRBJ2-7; D possibly matches TRBD1 or TRBD2 (5 bases each). The CDR3 loop spans 14 amino acids. The CDR3 bases are TGTGCCAGCACCCTCAGAGGTTCCGGGGCCCCATGTAAATTC. This translates into CASTLRGSGAPCKF.

This clonotype was counted at least ten times. The chain combines TRBV20-1 with TRBJ1-2, with TRBD1 matching 8 bases. The germline gives CDR1 DFQATT, CDR2 SNEGSKA (reference sequence). This CDR3 region has 11 residues. CDR3 nucleotide sequence: TGCAGCGGACAGGGCGACTATGGCTACACCTTC. Encoded protein: CSGQGDYGYTF.

J is TRBJ2-4 and V is TRBV6-6, with 7 bases matching TRBD1. Germline assignment: CDR1 MNHNY and CDR2 SVGAGI (reference sequence). The CDR3 length is 14 residues. With V trimmed by 7 bases and J by 1 base, 4 bases remained unmatched. CDR3 protein: CASMRQGAKNIQYF. CDR3 in DNA: TGTGCCAGCATGAGACAGGGTGCCAAAAACATTCAGTACTTC.

This clonotype has more than one count but fewer than ten. The chain combines TRBV2 with TRBJ1-1; a possible D gene is TRBD1 (6 bases). CDR1 is SNHLY, CDR2 FYNNEI, per germline. CDR3 length: 14 residues. V lost 8 bases and J lost 6, with 19 bases in between. The CDR3 sequence: CASGAGDTLAEAFF. In DNA form, the CDR3 reads TGTGCCAGCGGCGCGGGGGACACATTGGCTGAAGCTTTCTTT.

This clonotype occurred a few times. CDR3 amino acids: CASSFLAGAHRDTQYF. The CDR3, as DNA: TGTGCCAGCAGCTTTCTAGCGGGGGCCCACCGAGATACGCAGTATTTT. The chain couples TRBV7-2 to TRBJ2-3, with 10 positions matching TRBD2. The V gene end was trimmed by 3 bases and the J gene end by 5 bases; junction bases not matched to a gene: 8. This CDR3 comprises 16 residues. Germline CDR1 and CDR2: SGHTA and FQGNSA. The full variable domain, its missing parts supplied by reference TRBV7-2 and TRBJ2-3, is GAGVSQSPSNKVTEKGKDVELRCDPISGHTALYWYRQSLGQGLEFLIYFQGNSAPDKSGLPSDRFSAERTGGSVSTLTIQRTQQEDSAVYLCASSFLAGAHRDTQYFGPGTRLTVL.

The CDR3 DNA reads TGCAGTGCTAGAGACGCGAGACACCCTTACAATGAGCAGTTCTTC. It codes for CSARDARHPYNEQFF. The chain recombines TRBV20-1 with TRBJ2-1; no reliable D call. This CDR3 has 15 amino acids. Germline V CDR1 and CDR2: DFQATT, SNEGSKA (reference sequence). V was shortened by 0 bases and J by 4 bases, with 13 bases between the two germline ends.

This rearrangement joins TRBV6-2 or TRBV6-3 to TRBJ2-5; a possible D gene is TRBD2 (5 bases). Germline assignment: CDR1 MNHEY and CDR2 SVGEGT. V lost 5 bases, J lost 5 bases, and 12 bases lay in between. CDR3 size: 13 residues. CDR3 region: CASSDRTWETQYF. In DNA, the CDR3 is TGTGCCAGCAGTGACCGGACTTGGGAGACCCAGTACTTC.

Note on this clonotype: One end of the junction is discordant with germline, which a read error may explain. The chain joins TRBV7-7 to TRBJ2-3; D may be TRBD2 (5 bases). The CDR3 runs 15 residues. CDR1 is SSHAT and CDR2 is FNYEAQ in the germline V gene (reference sequence). The DNA for the CDR3 is TGTGCTAGCAGCTTAGCGCAGCTAGGAGCAGATACGCAGTATTTT. Protein product: CASSLAQLGADTQYF. Variable domain in full (rest from reference TRBV7-7 and TRBJ2-3): GAGVSQSPRYKVTKRGQDVTLRCDPISSHATLYWYQQALGQGPEFLTYFNYEAQPDKSGLPSDRFSAERPEGSISTLTIQRTEQRDSAMYRCASSLAQLGADTQYFGPGTRLTVL.